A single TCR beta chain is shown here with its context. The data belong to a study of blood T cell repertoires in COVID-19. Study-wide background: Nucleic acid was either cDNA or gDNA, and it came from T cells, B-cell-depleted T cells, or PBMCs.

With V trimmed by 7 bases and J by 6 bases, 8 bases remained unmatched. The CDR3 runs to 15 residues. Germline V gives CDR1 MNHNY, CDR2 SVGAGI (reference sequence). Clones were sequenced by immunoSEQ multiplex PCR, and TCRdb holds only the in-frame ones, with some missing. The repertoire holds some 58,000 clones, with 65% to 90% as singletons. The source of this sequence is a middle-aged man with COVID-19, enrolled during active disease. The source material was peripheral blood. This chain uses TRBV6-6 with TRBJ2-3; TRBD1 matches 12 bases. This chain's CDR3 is CASTVRDRGLDTQYF. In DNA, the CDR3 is TGTGCCAGCACCGTCCGGGACAGGGGGCTGGATACGCAGTATTTT.